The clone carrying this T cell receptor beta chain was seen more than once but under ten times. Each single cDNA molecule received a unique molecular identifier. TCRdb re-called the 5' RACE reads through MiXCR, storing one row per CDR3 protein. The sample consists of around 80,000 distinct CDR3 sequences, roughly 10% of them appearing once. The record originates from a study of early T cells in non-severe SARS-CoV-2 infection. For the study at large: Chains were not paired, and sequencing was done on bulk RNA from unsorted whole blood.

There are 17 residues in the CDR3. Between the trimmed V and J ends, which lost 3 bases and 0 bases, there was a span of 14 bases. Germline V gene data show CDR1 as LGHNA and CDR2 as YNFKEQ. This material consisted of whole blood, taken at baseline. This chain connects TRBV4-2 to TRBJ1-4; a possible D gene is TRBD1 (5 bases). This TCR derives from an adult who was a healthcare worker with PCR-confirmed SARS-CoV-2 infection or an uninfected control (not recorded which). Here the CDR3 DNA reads TGTGCCAGCAGCCAGGTTGGGACGGTTGCAACTAATGAAAAACTGTTTTTT. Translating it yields CASSQVGTVATNEKLFF.